The 13 T cell receptor beta chains listed next were all sequenced from one sample in a study of T cells expressing NK-cell markers. TCRdb re-called the 5' RACE reads, yielding one record per CDR3 amino acid sequence without DNA. Across over 14,000 distinct CDR3 sequences, the top ten clones capture 59% of the sample. Sequenced: blood T cells: a sorted CD56 or NKG2C T cell subset, CD4+ or CD8+ T cells, or bulk PBMC T cells (not recorded which). These TCRs come from a man aged 18-70 years in good health.

The gene calls are TRBV6-5 and TRBJ2-7; TCRdb names TRBD1, which stays unverified in the absence of DNA. This CDR3 contains 15 residues. The germline V gene has CDR1 MNHEY and CDR2 SVGAGI. This CDR3 is CASTTRGDRSYEQYF.

V gene TRBV20-1 combines with J gene TRBJ2-1; the TRBD2 assignment by TCRdb is unverifiable without DNA. Germline CDR1 DFQATT, CDR2 SNEGSKA (reference sequence). The CDR3 extends over 15 amino acids. Here the CDR3 reads CSALELAGPYNEQFF.

The V call is TRBV12-3 or TRBV12-4, the J call TRBJ2-4; TCRdb proposes TRBD2, but this gene call is untestable without DNA. The CDR3 is made up of 19 amino acids. The CDR3 reads CASSRAGLAGGLAKNIQYF.

The chain recombines TRBV6-1 with TRBJ2-1; the D gene TCRdb calls, TRBD2, cannot be checked with no DNA. Per the germline V gene, CDR1 is MNHNS and CDR2 is SASEGT. The CDR3 contains 15 residues. The CDR3 loop reads CASKRPGLPDNEQFF.

The rearrangement uses TRBV27 and TRBJ2-7; the TRBD1 assignment by TCRdb is unverifiable without DNA. The length of the CDR3 is 14 residues. The germline V gene encodes CDR1 MNHEY and CDR2 SMNVEV (reference sequence). CDR3 protein: CASSSRQGGYEQYF.

CDR3 sequence: CSAREGQANTGELFF. The V and J genes are TRBV20-1 and TRBJ2-2; lacking DNA, the TRBD1 call made by TCRdb goes unchecked. The CDR3 sequence is 15 residues long. Germline V gene sequence: CDR1 DFQATT, CDR2 SNEGSKA (reference sequence).

The chain carries TRBV12-3 or TRBV12-4 and TRBJ1-1; TCRdb indicates TRBD1, and absent DNA this call remains unverified. The CDR3 is made up of 14 amino acids. CDR3: CASSLIRGRTEAFF.

The chain joins TRBV5-5 to TRBJ1-5; TCRdb indicates TRBD1, and absent DNA this call remains unverified. The germline V gene encodes CDR1 SGHKS and CDR2 YYEKEE (reference sequence). There are 13 residues in the CDR3. The CDR3 protein is CASSFTGTQPQHF. The full variable domain, completed using reference TRBV5-5 and TRBJ1-5, is DAGVTQSPTHLIKTRGQQVTLRCSPISGHKSVSWYQQVLGQGPQFIFQYYEKEERGRGNFPDRFSARQFPNYSSELNVNALLLGDSALYLCASSFTGTQPQHFGDGTRLSIL.

This chain connects TRBV12-3 or TRBV12-4 to TRBJ2-3. This CDR3 comprises 12 residues. CDR3 region: CASQAPADTQYF.

The chain has TRBV20-1 and TRBJ1-1; there is no DNA to check the TCRdb D call of TRBD1. This CDR3 has 16 residues. CDR1 DFQATT and CDR2 SNEGSKA come from the germline V gene (reference sequence). The CDR3 protein is CSARPPGRRLDTEAFF.

The chain is built from TRBV7-8 and TRBJ2-1; TCRdb calls TRBD1, which cannot be checked without DNA. The CDR3 extends over 18 amino acids. Germline values: CDR1 SGHVS, CDR2 FQNEAQ. The CDR3: CASSLVWGRVSSYNEQFF.

V usage is TRBV20-1 and J usage is TRBJ1-1; TCRdb reports TRBD1, a call that lacks DNA to check it against. Germline V gene lookup returns CDR1 DFQATT and CDR2 SNEGSKA (reference sequence). The CDR3 extends over 14 amino acids. The CDR3 spells CSASGRTKNTEAFF.

The genes are TRBV20-1 and TRBJ1-2; TCRdb picks TRBD1, but there is no DNA to check that call. Germline V gene sequence: CDR1 DFQATT, CDR2 SNEGSKA (reference sequence). This CDR3 is 13 amino acids long. The CDR3 protein is CSAKLQGAYGYTF.